Detailed here is one T cell receptor (beta chain). The treatment here: oral pan-JAK inhibitor, 5-10 mg twice daily. The CDR3 is 16 amino acids. Germline values: CDR1 MNHNS, CDR2 SASEGT. Trimming pared 2 bases from V and 4 bases from J, leaving 17 bases between. This entry belongs to a study of CD8+ T cells in alopecia areata. Extracted RNA was reverse transcribed into cDNA, the sequencing template. Method: immunoSEQ multiplex PCR; TCRdb's copy keeps in-frame clones and lacks some. The profile covers some 200,000 clones, with approximately 60% appearing a single time and over 3% taken by the ten largest.

The gene calls are TRBV6-1 and TRBJ1-2; D perhaps matches TRBD1 (5 bases). The clonotype comes from a human donor with alopecia areata. Sample: CD4+ T cells sorted from blood, taken at week 4, from a patient treated with tofacitinib. This CDR3 reads CASSENGAVGIYGYTF. CDR3 sequence (DNA): TGTGCCAGCAGTGAAAACGGGGCCGTCGGGATCTATGGCTACACCTTC.